This T cell receptor beta chain stems from a study of shared clonotypes between healthy human individuals. Trimming left V 4 bases short and J 8 bases short, with 17 bases between. Germline assignment: CDR1 SQVTM and CDR2 ANQGSEA. This CDR3 has 13 residues. Assay used: immunoSEQ multiplex PCR; TCRdb lists only in-frame clones, some missing. The repertoire holds roughly 500,000 clones, with about 82% as singletons. This receptor was taken from a woman aged 35 to 49 in good health. Some clones in this sample may be carry-over from other donors' samples. V gene TRBV29-1 combines with J gene TRBJ1-2; D call uncertain. The source material was PBMCs. The CDR3 protein is CSVVPPRAGGYTF. Here the CDR3 DNA reads TGCAGCGTTGTTCCCCCGCGGGCCGGGGGCTACACCTTC.